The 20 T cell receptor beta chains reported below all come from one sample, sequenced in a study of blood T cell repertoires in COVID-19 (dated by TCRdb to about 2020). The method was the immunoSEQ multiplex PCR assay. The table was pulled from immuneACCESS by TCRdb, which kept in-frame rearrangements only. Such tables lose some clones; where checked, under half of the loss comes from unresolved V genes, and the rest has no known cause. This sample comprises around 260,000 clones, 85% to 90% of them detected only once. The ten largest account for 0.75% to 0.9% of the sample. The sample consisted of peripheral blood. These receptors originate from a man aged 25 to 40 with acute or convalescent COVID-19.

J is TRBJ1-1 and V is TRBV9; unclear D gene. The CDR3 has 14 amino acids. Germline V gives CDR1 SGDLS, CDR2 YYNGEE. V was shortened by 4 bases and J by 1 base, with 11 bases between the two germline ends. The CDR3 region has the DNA TGTGCCAGCAGCAGACTCGATGAGAACACTGAAGCTTTCTTT. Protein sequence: CASSRLDENTEAFF.

The CDR3 loop is CASSLTGTGIYGYTF. The CDR3 region has the DNA TGTGCCAGCAGCTTAACCGGGACAGGGATCTATGGCTACACCTTC. The chain has TRBV7-8 and TRBJ1-2; TRBD1 aligns across 9 bases. Trimming took 2 bases from V and 4 from J; bases not matched to a gene: 5. This CDR3 spans 15 amino acids. From germline, CDR1 is SGHVS and CDR2 FQNEAQ.

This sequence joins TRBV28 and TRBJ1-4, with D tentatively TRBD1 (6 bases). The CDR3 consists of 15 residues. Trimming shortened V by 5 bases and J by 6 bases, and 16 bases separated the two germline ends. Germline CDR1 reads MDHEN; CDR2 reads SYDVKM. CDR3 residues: CASSGSGGPDEKLFF. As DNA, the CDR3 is TGTGCCAGCAGTGGCTCGGGGGGCCCGGATGAAAAACTGTTTTTT. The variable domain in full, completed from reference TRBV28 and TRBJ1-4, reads DVKVTQSSRYLVKRTGEKVFLECVQDMDHENMFWYRQDPGLGLRLIYFSYDVKMKEKGDIPEGYSVSREKKERFSLILESASTNQTSMYLCASSGSGGPDEKLFFGSGTQLSVL.

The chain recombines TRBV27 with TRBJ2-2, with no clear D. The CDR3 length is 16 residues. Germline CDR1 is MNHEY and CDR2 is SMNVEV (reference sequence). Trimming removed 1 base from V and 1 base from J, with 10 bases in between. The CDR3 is CASSLFAVKNTGELFF. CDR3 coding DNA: TGTGCCAGCAGTTTATTTGCAGTAAAGAACACCGGGGAGCTGTTTTTT.

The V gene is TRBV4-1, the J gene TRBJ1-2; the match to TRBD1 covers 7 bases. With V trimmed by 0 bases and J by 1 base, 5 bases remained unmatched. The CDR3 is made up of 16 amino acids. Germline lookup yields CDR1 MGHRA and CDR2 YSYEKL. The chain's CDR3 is CASSQDPTGINYGYTF. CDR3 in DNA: TGCGCCAGCAGCCAAGACCCGACAGGGATTAACTATGGCTACACCTTC.

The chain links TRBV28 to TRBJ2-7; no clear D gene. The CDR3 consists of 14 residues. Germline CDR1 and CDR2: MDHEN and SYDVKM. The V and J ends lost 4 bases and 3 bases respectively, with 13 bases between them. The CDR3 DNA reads TGTGCCAGCAGTTCCATCAACACCGACTACGAGCAGTACTTC. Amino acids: CASSSINTDYEQYF. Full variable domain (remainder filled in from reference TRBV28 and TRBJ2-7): DVKVTQSSRYLVKRTGEKVFLECVQDMDHENMFWYRQDPGLGLRLIYFSYDVKMKEKGDIPEGYSVSREKKERFSLILESASTNQTSMYLCASSSINTDYEQYFGPGTRLTVT.

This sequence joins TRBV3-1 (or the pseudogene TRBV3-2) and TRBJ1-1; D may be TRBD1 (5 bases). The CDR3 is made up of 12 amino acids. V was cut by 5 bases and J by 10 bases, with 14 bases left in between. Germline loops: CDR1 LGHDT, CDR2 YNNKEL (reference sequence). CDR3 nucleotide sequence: TGTGCCAGCAGCTACGCAGGGAGGGGAGCTTTCTTT. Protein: CASSYAGRGAFF.

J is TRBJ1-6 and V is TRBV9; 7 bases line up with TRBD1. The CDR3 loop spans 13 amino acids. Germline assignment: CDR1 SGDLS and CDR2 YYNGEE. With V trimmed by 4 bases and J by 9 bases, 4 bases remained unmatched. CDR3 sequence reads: CASSTRQGSPLHF. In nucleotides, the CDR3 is TGTGCCAGCAGCACGCGACAGGGTTCACCCCTCCACTTT. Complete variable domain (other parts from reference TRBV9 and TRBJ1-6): DSGVTQTPKHLITATGQRVTLRCSPRSGDLSVYWYQQSLDQGLQFLIQYYNGEERAKGNILERFSAQQFPDLHSELNLSSLELGDSALYFCASSTRQGSPLHFGNGTRLTVT.

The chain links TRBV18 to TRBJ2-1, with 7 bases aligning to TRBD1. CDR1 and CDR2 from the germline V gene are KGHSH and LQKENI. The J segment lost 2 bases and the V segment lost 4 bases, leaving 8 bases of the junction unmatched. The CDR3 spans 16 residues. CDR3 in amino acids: CASSLFGQAAYNEQFF. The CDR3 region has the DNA TGTGCCAGCTCACTTTTTGGACAGGCTGCCTACAATGAGCAGTTCTTC. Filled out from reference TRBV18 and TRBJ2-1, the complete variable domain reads NAGVMQNPRHLVRRRGQEARLRCSPMKGHSHVYWYRQLPEEGLKFMVYLQKENIIDESGMPKERFSAEFPKEGPSILRIQQVVRGDSAAYFCASSLFGQAAYNEQFFGPGTRLTVL.

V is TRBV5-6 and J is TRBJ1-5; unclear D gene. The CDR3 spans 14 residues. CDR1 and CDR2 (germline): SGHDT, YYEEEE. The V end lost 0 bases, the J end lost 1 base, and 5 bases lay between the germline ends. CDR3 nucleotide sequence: TGTGCCAGCAGCTTGGCCCAGAGCAATCAGCCCCAGCATTTT. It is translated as CASSLAQSNQPQHF.

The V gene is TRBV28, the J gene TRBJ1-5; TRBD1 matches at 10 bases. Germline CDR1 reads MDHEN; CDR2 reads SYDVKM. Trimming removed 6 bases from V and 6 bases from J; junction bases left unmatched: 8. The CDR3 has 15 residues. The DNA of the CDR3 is TGTGCCAGCAGCACCACCGGGACAGGGGCTCAGCCCCAGCATTTT. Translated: CASSTTGTGAQPQHF. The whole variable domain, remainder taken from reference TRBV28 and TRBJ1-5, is DVKVTQSSRYLVKRTGEKVFLECVQDMDHENMFWYRQDPGLGLRLIYFSYDVKMKEKGDIPEGYSVSREKKERFSLILESASTNQTSMYLCASSTTGTGAQPQHFGDGTRLSIL.

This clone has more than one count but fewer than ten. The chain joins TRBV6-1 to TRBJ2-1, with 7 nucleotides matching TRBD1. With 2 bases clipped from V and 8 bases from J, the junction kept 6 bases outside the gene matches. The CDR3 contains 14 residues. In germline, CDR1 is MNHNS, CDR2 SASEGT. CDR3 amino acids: CASSEPTGSDEQFF. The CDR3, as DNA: TGTGCCAGCAGTGAACCGACAGGGTCGGATGAGCAGTTCTTC.

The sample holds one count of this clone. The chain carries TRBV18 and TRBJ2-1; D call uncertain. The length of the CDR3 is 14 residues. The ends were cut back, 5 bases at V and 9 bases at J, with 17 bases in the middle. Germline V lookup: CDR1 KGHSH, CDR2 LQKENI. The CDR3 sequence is CASSIRSRPGEQFF. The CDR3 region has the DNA TGTGCCAGCTCAATCCGGTCTCGCCCCGGTGAGCAGTTCTTC.

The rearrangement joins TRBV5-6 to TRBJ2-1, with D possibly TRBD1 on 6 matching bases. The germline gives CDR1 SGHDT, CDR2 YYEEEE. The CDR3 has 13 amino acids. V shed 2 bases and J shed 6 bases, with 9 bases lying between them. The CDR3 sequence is CASSLVGANEQFF. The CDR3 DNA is TGTGCCAGCAGCTTAGTGGGGGCCAATGAGCAGTTCTTC.

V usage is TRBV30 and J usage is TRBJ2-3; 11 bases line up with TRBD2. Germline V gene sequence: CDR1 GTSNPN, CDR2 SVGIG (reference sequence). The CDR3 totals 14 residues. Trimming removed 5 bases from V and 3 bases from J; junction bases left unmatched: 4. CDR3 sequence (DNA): TGTGCCTGGGGTACTAGCGGGAGAACAGATACGCAGTATTTT. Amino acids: CAWGTSGRTDTQYF.

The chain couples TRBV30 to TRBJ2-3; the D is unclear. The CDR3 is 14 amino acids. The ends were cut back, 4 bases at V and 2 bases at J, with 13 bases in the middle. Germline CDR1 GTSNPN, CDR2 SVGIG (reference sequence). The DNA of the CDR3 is TGTGCCTGGATCCGCTTCGGTTCCACAGATACGCAGTATTTT. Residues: CAWIRFGSTDTQYF.

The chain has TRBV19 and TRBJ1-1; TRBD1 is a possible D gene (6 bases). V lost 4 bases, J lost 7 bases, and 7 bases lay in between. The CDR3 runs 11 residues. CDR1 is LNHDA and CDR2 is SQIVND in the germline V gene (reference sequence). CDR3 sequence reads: CASSTGVEAFF. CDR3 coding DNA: TGTGCCAGTAGTACAGGGGTTGAAGCTTTCTTT.

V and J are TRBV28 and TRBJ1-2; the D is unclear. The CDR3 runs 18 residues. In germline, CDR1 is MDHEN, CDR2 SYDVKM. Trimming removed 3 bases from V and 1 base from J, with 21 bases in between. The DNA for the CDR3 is TGTGCCAGCAGTTTCGGACTCATTATACGCCGTGGTAACTATGGCTACACCTTC. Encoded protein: CASSFGLIIRRGNYGYTF.

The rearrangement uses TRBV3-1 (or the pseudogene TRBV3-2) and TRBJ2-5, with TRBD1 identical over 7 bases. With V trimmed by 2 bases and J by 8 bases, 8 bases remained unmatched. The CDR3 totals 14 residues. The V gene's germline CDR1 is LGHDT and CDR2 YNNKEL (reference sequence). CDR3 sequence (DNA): TGTGCCAGCAGCCAAAAGCCAGGGGGATCCACCCAGTACTTC. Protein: CASSQKPGGSTQYF.

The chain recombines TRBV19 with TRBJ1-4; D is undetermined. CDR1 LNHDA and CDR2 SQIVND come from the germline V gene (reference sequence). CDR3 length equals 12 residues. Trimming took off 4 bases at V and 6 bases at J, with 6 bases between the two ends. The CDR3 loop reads CASSTFDEKLFF. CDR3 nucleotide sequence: TGTGCCAGTAGTACTTTTGATGAAAAACTGTTTTTT.